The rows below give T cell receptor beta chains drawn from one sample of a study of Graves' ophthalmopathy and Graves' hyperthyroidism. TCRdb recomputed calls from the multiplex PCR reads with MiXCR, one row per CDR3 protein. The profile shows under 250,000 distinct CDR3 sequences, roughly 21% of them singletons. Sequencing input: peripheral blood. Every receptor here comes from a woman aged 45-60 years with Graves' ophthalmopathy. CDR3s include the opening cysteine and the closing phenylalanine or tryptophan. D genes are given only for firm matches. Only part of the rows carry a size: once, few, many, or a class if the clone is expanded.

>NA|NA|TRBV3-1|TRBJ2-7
TGTGCCAGCAGCCAAGGCAGGAGGGACGGCGAGCAGTACTTC
CASSQGRRDGEQYF
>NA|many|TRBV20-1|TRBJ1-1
TGCAGTGCTCTGAGGACAGTCGAAGCTTTCTTT
CSALRTVEAFF
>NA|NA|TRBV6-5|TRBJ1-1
TGTGCCAGCAGTTATACCACCGGGTTTTTCGGCACTGAAGCTTTCTTT
CASSYTTGFFGTEAFF
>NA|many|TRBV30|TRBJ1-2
TGTGCCTGGAGTGTTAGGGGAGGAAGTAACTATGGCTACACCTTC
CAWSVRGGSNYGYTF
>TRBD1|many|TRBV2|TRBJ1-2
TGTGCCAGCAGCGGGGACAGGGGGCGGCATGGCTACACCTTC
CASSGDRGRHGYTF
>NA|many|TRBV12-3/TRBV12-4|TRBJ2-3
TGTGCCAGCAGTTTGCACGGAACAGATACGCAGTATTTT
CASSLHGTDTQYF
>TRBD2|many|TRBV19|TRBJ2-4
TGTGCCAGTAGTATTAGCGGGACGGGAGCCAAAAACATTCAGTACTTC
CASSISGTGAKNIQYF
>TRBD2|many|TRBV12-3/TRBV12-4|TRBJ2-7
TGTGCCAGCAGTTTTCGGGGGTCCGTGGCGGGAGCCTACGAGCAGTACTTC
CASSFRGSVAGAYEQYF
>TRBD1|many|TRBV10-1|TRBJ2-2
TGCGCCAGCAGAGAGAGACAGGGGATCGGGGAGCTGTTTTTT
CASRERQGIGELFF
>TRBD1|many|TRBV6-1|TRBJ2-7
TGTGCCAGCAGCGACAGGGAGTACGAGCAGTACTTC
CASSDREYEQYF
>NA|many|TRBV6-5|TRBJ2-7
TGTGCCAGCAGTTACTCGTTGGAGGCAAGCTACGAGCAGTACTTC
CASSYSLEASYEQYF
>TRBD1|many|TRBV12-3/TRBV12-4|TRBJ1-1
TGTGCCAGCAGCAAGGGACAGGCCACTGAAGCTTTCTTT
CASSKGQATEAFF
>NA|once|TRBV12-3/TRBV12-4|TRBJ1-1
TGTGCCAGCAGCCCTTATGGCTCTGAAGCTTTCTTT
CASSPYGSEAFF
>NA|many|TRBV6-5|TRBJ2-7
TGTGCCAGCAGTCGGGAGTTCTACGAGCAGTACTTC
CASSREFYEQYF
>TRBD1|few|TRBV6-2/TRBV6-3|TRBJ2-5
TGTGCCAGCAGACTTCGGGACAGGGAAGGGACTCAGTACTTC
CASRLRDREGTQYF
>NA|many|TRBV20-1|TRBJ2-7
TGCAGTGCTTTGGCCCTGGATTCCCCGAGAGGCGAGCAGTACTTC
CSALALDSPRGEQYF
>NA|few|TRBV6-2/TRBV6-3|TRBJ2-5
TGTGCCAGCGATCCCCGCGGGTCACAAGAGACCCAGTACTTC
CASDPRGSQETQYF
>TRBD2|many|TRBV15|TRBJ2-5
TGTGCCACCAGTGACATAGCGGGAGAGACCCAGTACTTC
CATSDIAGETQYF
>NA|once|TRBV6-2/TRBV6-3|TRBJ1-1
TGTGCCAGCAGCAGTCATCGGTTGAACACTGAAGCTTTCTTT
CASSSHRLNTEAFF
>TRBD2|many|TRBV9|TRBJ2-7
TGTGCCAGCACCCTGACTAGCGGGAGTCGCGAGCAGTACTTC
CASTLTSGSREQYF